Shown below are 30 T cell receptor beta chains from a single sample sequenced in a study of vaccination effects on CD4 cells after COVID-19. TCRdb's copy holds only in-frame clones and misses some; the assay was immunoSEQ multiplex PCR. This repertoire shows around 33,000 clones, around 82% found once; its top ten account for about 1.6%. Using viral peptide pools, the ViraFEST assay grew out antigen-specific CD4+ T cells prior to sequencing. Isolating CD4+ T cells followed approximately ten days of culture. All study participants received two doses of BNT162b2 or mRNA-1273 vaccine. No cognate antigen is known for these TCRs. Material: CD4+ T cells from PBMCs cultured with HCoV-NL63 spike peptides, obtained after COVID-19 vaccination. The receptors come from a human donor who received a COVID-19 vaccine. Some clones in this sample may be carry-over from other donors' samples.

This clone showed up just a few times. The rearrangement joins TRBV11-2 to TRBJ2-3; D gene unclear. CDR1 is SGHAT and CDR2 is FQNNGV in the germline V gene. The V and J ends lost 4 bases and 1 base respectively, with 12 bases between them. The CDR3 length is 15 residues. In DNA form, the CDR3 reads TGTGCCAGCAGCTCAATATCTTCCCGCACAGATACGCAGTATTTT. Translating it yields CASSSISSRTDTQYF.

V is TRBV5-6 and J is TRBJ1-1; the D is unclear. The CDR3 sequence is 14 residues long. The V and J ends lost 4 bases and 0 bases respectively, with 10 bases between them. Germline assignment: CDR1 SGHDT and CDR2 YYEEEE. For the CDR3, the DNA is TGTGCCAGCAGCCCAGAAGCGGTGAACACTGAAGCTTTCTTT. Residues: CASSPEAVNTEAFF.

This clone was observed a few times. The chain recombines TRBV4-2 with TRBJ1-3; D gene uncertain. In germline, CDR1 is LGHNA, CDR2 YNFKEQ. Trimming stripped 2 bases from V and 4 bases from J, with 3 bases between. The CDR3 is made up of 12 amino acids. The CDR3 spells CASSQTGNTIYF. As DNA, the CDR3 is TGTGCCAGCAGCCAAACCGGAAACACCATATATTTT.

The V and J genes are TRBV18 and TRBJ2-2, with 10 bases that match TRBD1. Losses at the gene ends were 3 bases for V and 4 bases for J; bases not matched to a gene: 8. Germline loops: CDR1 KGHSH, CDR2 LQKENI. This CDR3 has 17 residues. CDR3 nucleotides: TGTGCCAGCTCACCCCCGGGACAGGGGCCTTTCACCGGGGAGCTGTTTTTT. It yields the protein CASSPPGQGPFTGELFF.

The chain combines TRBV5-6 with TRBJ2-3, with a possible D match to TRBD1 (5 bases). This CDR3 has 17 residues. CDR1 and CDR2 (germline): SGHDT, YYEEEE. With 0 bases removed from V and 6 bases from J, the gap between germline ends came to 20 bases. The CDR3 bases are TGTGCCAGCAGCTTGGAGTCTCAGGGCCTTGCATGGGATACGCAGTATTTT. Its translation: CASSLESQGLAWDTQYF.

The chain couples TRBV2 to TRBJ1-6, with D possibly matching TRBD1 (5 bases). The germline CDR1 and CDR2 sequences are SNHLY and FYNNEI. Trimming pared 4 bases from V and 8 bases from J, leaving 15 bases between. The CDR3 spans 15 residues. The CDR3 loop is CASSVETVDHSPLHF. CDR3 DNA: TGTGCCAGCAGTGTAGAGACAGTTGATCATTCACCCCTCCACTTT.

CDR3 sequence: CASSVQGSDYNEQFF. In DNA form, the CDR3 reads TGTGCCAGCTCTGTACAGGGGTCAGACTACAATGAGCAGTTCTTC. The chain carries TRBV18 and TRBJ2-1, with 7 bases lining up with TRBD1. The trim removed 6 bases at V and 3 bases at J, leaving 8 bases unmatched. The CDR3 extends over 15 amino acids. Per germline, CDR1 KGHSH and CDR2 LQKENI.

The count of this clone is one. This sequence joins TRBV5-5 and TRBJ2-5, with 11 nucleotides matching TRBD1. The V gene end was trimmed by 3 bases and the J gene end by 2 bases; junction bases not matched to a gene: 6. Germline CDR1 is SGHKS and CDR2 is YYEKEE (reference sequence). The CDR3 covers 16 residues. The CDR3 bases are TGTGCCAGCAGCTCCGGGGACAGGGGGTTACAAGAGACCCAGTACTTC. It encodes CASSSGDRGLQETQYF.

For the CDR3, the DNA is TGTGCCAGCAGCTCCACGCGTGGGGGGGAGTTTGGCTACACCTTC. Its protein product is CASSSTRGGEFGYTF. The chain joins TRBV7-2 to TRBJ1-2; TRBD1 might be the D (5 bases). The CDR3 runs 15 residues. The V gene's germline CDR1 is SGHTA and CDR2 FQGNSA. V was shortened by 4 bases and J by 7 bases, with 19 bases between the two germline ends.

The genes are TRBV3-1 (or the pseudogene TRBV3-2) and TRBJ1-6, with no clear D. Germline V gene data show CDR1 as LGHDT and CDR2 as YNNKEL (reference sequence). V lost 4 bases to trimming and J lost 9 bases, with 19 bases between them. This CDR3 region has 16 residues. CDR3 coding DNA: TGTGCCAGCAGCCGCCTTTTGCCGGGTTTTCGTTCACCCCTCCACTTT. Protein product: CASSRLLPGFRSPLHF.

This sequence joins TRBV2 and TRBJ1-2; unclear D gene. The V end was cut by 4 bases, the J end by 5 bases, with 5 bases between. The germline CDR1 and CDR2 sequences are SNHLY and FYNNEI. The CDR3 consists of 11 residues. The CDR3 coding sequence is TGTGCCAGCAGTGTAGGGTATGGCTACACCTTC. Its translation: CASSVGYGYTF.

The J gene is TRBJ2-6, the V gene TRBV24-1, with unresolved D. In germline, CDR1 is KGHDR, CDR2 SFDVKD. V lost 4 bases and J 0 bases, leaving 6 bases between the germline ends. The CDR3 has 15 residues. CDR3 sequence: CATSEAVSGANVLTF. The DNA of the CDR3 is TGTGCCACCAGTGAGGCGGTCTCTGGGGCCAACGTCCTGACTTTC.

The chain has TRBV14 and TRBJ1-1; D remains ambiguous. Germline CDR1 is SGHDN and CDR2 is FVKESK. V dropped 8 bases and J dropped 0 bases, with 13 bases sitting between them. CDR3 length: 14 amino acids. The CDR3 bases are TGTGCCAGCTCGCGGGGTTCGATGAACACTGAAGCTTTCTTT. Protein sequence: CASSRGSMNTEAFF.

This chain uses TRBV3-1 (or the pseudogene TRBV3-2) with TRBJ2-1, with D unresolved. The CDR3 covers 13 residues. CDR1 is LGHDT and CDR2 is YNNKEL in the germline V gene (reference sequence). The V end was cut by 1 base, the J end by 9 bases, with 10 bases between. The CDR3 spells CASSQVPAGEQFF. The CDR3 DNA reads TGTGCCAGCAGCCAAGTACCTGCCGGTGAGCAGTTCTTC.

CDR3 nucleotide sequence: TGTGCCAGCAGTTTAGCAGGGCTCCGACGAGAAAAACTGTTTTTT. Translated, it gives CASSLAGLRREKLFF. The J gene is TRBJ1-4, the V gene TRBV27, with D maybe TRBD1 (5 bases). CDR1 is MNHEY, CDR2 SMNVEV, per germline (reference sequence). This CDR3 region has 15 residues. V dropped 2 bases and J dropped 8 bases, with 15 bases sitting between them.

J is TRBJ2-3 and V is TRBV4-3; 8 nucleotides align to TRBD2. V dropped 4 bases and J dropped 5; count of bases not matched to a gene: 14. CDR3 size: 17 residues. Germline loops: CDR1 LGHNA, CDR2 YSLEER. The CDR3 loop reads CASSPGGGIPRGDTQYF. The CDR3 region has the DNA TGCGCCAGCAGCCCCGGGGGGGGGATCCCGCGTGGAGATACGCAGTATTTT.

The chain carries TRBV5-8 and TRBJ2-1; perhaps TRBD1 as D (6 bases). Trimming took off 0 bases at V and 1 base at J, with 11 bases between the two ends. The germline V gene encodes CDR1 SGHTS and CDR2 YDEGEE. The CDR3 runs 16 residues. As DNA, the CDR3 is TGTGCCAGCAGCTTGGGGGGGACAAAGTCCTACAATGAGCAGTTCTTC. It yields the protein CASSLGGTKSYNEQFF. Variable domain in full (rest from reference TRBV5-8 and TRBJ2-1): EAGVTQSPTHLIKTRGQQATLRCSPISGHTSVYWYQQALGLGLQFLLWYDEGEERNRGNFPPRFSGRQFPNYSSELNVNALELEDSALYLCASSLGGTKSYNEQFFGPGTRLTVL.

The chain uses TRBV9 and TRBJ2-6, with D uncertain. This CDR3 is 14 amino acids long. Trimming removed 3 bases at V and 0 bases at J, with 4 bases between. Germline V CDR1 and CDR2: SGDLS, YYNGEE. For the CDR3, the DNA is TGTGCCAGCAGCGAGGACTCTGGGGCCAACGTCCTGACTTTC. Amino acid sequence: CASSEDSGANVLTF. The whole variable domain, filled in from reference TRBV9 and TRBJ2-6, reads DSGVTQTPKHLITATGQRVTLRCSPRSGDLSVYWYQQSLDQGLQFLIQYYNGEERAKGNILERFSAQQFPDLHSELNLSSLELGDSALYFCASSEDSGANVLTFGAGSRLTVL.

The V gene is TRBV24-1, the J gene TRBJ2-5; 9 bases are shared with TRBD1. CDR3 length: 15 residues. The junction had 6 bases not matched to a gene; V was cut back by 3 bases and J by 5 bases. Germline V gene sequence: CDR1 KGHDR, CDR2 SFDVKD. The DNA for the CDR3 is TGTGCCACCAGTGATGCACAGGGGGCAGGGGAGACCCAGTACTTC. It encodes CATSDAQGAGETQYF.

V and J are TRBV18 and TRBJ2-1; 7 bases are shared with TRBD1. The CDR3 loop spans 15 amino acids. J lost 4 bases, V lost 4 bases, and 7 bases had no gene match. Germline values: CDR1 KGHSH, CDR2 LQKENI. CDR3 nucleotides: TGTGCCAGCTCACGTAGGGACAGCCCTTACAATGAGCAGTTCTTC. Translation: CASSRRDSPYNEQFF.

The V and J genes are TRBV10-3 and TRBJ1-3; D is unresolved. V lost 10 bases and J lost 0, with 10 bases in between. Germline V gene data show CDR1 as ENHRY and CDR2 as SYGVKD. There are 13 residues in the CDR3. The CDR3, as DNA: TGTGCCAGCAGAGACTACTCTGGAAACACCATATATTTT. This translates into CASRDYSGNTIYF.

J is TRBJ2-1 and V is TRBV2; D call uncertain. The CDR3 extends over 11 amino acids. Germline V CDR1 and CDR2: SNHLY, FYNNEI. Trimming removed 8 bases from V and 3 bases from J, with 5 bases in between. CDR3 amino acids: CASGFYNEQFF. CDR3 in DNA: TGTGCCAGCGGATTCTACAATGAGCAGTTCTTC.

The V call is TRBV19, the J call TRBJ2-5; 7 nucleotides match TRBD1. CDR1 and CDR2 (germline): LNHDA, SQIVND (reference sequence). The CDR3 has 14 amino acids. V shed 4 bases and J 5 bases; nucleotides not matched to a gene: 7. The DNA of the CDR3 is TGTGCCAGTAGTAAACAACAGGGGTATGAGACCCAGTACTTC. This sequence encodes CASSKQQGYETQYF.

This chain joins TRBV4-2 and TRBJ1-3; weak D call: TRBD1 (6 bases). Germline V CDR1 and CDR2: LGHNA, YNFKEQ. V lost 0 bases, J lost 0 bases, and 12 bases lay in between. The CDR3 contains 17 residues. CDR3 nucleotides: TGTGCCAGCAGCCAAGATGGGCGGGGGCACTCTGGAAACACCATATATTTT. It specifies CASSQDGRGHSGNTIYF.

Written as DNA, the CDR3 is TGTGCCAGCTCTCGGGACAGGGGACGTGGACGTGGCACTGAAGCTTTCTTT. This gives the protein CASSRDRGRGRGTEAFF. V is TRBV18 and J is TRBJ1-1, with TRBD1 matching over 10 bases. Germline-derived CDR1 and CDR2 are KGHSH and LQKENI. Trimming cost V 6 bases and J 4 bases; bases outside gene matches: 14. This CDR3 is built from 17 residues.

This chain connects TRBV7-3 to TRBJ2-5, with TRBD2 as a possible D gene (5 bases). The CDR3 consists of 13 residues. Germline lookup yields CDR1 SGHTA and CDR2 FQGTGA. Deletions cut 5 bases from V and 5 bases from J, with 12 bases between. This CDR3 is CASSPGVGETQYF. The CDR3 nucleotides are TGTGCCAGCAGCCCCGGGGTTGGGGAGACCCAGTACTTC.

The gene calls are TRBV19 and TRBJ1-2, with 7 nucleotides matching TRBD1. CDR1 LNHDA and CDR2 SQIVND come from the germline V gene (reference sequence). With 1 base clipped from V and 2 bases from J, the junction kept 4 bases outside the gene matches. The CDR3 is 15 residues long. CDR3 amino acids: CASSIGGQLNYGYTF. DNA for the CDR3: TGTGCCAGTAGTATAGGGGGACAGCTAAACTATGGCTACACCTTC.

The chain has TRBV3-1 (or the pseudogene TRBV3-2) and TRBJ1-4; 7 nucleotides align to TRBD1. CDR3 size: 14 residues. J was trimmed by 0 bases and V by 6 bases; bases with no gene match: 1. Germline V lookup: CDR1 LGHDT, CDR2 YNNKEL (reference sequence). The CDR3 reads CASSDRATNEKLFF. The CDR3 region has the DNA TGTGCCAGCAGTGACAGGGCAACTAATGAAAAACTGTTTTTT.

The chain combines TRBV7-2 with TRBJ1-3; D is unresolved. CDR1 is SGHTA, CDR2 FQGNSA, per germline. The CDR3 runs to 14 residues. V was cut by 6 bases and J by 2 bases, with 11 bases left in between. CDR3: CASSPGVAGNTIYF. The CDR3 nucleotides read TGTGCCAGCAGTCCGGGTGTAGCTGGAAACACCATATATTTT.

This chain connects TRBV5-1 to TRBJ2-2, with D unclear. This CDR3 has 14 amino acids. CDR1 and CDR2 from the germline V gene are SGHRS and YFSETQ. V lost 0 bases and J 5 bases, leaving 8 bases between the germline ends. Here the CDR3 DNA reads TGCGCCAGCAGCTTGGCCGCCCAGACCGGGGAGCTGTTTTTT. Its translation is CASSLAAQTGELFF.